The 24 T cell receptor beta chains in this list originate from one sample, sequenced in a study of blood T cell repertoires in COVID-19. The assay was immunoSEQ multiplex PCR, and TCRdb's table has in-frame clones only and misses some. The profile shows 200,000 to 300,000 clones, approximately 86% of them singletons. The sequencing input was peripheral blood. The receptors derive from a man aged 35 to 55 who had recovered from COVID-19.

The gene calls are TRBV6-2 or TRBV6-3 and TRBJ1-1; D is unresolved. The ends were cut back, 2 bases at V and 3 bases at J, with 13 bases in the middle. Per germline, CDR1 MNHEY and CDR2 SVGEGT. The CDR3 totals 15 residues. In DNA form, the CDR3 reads TGTGCCAGCAGTTACGCTAGAAGGATTCACACTGAAGCTTTCTTT. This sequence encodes CASSYARRIHTEAFF.

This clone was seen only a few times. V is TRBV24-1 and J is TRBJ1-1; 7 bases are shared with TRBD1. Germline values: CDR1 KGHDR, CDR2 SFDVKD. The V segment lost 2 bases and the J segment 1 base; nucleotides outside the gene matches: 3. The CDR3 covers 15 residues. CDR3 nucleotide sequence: TGTGCCACCAGTGATTCGAGGGGGCGGAACACTGAAGCTTTCTTT. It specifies CATSDSRGRNTEAFF.

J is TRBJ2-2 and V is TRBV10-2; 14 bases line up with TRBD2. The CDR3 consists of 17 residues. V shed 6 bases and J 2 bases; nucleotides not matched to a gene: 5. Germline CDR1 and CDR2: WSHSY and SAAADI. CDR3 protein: CASRGLAGDLNTGELFF. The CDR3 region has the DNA TGCGCCAGCAGGGGACTAGCGGGGGACCTAAACACCGGGGAGCTGTTTTTT.

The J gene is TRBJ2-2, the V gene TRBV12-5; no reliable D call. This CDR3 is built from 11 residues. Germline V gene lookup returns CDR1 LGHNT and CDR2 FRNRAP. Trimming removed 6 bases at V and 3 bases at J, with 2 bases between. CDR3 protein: CASGYTGELFF. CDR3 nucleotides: TGTGCTAGTGGCTACACCGGGGAGCTGTTTTTT. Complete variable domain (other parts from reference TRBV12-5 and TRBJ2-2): DARVTQTPRHKVTEMGQEVTMRCQPILGHNTVFWYRQTMMQGLELLAYFRNRAPLDDSGMPKDRFSAEMPDATLATLKIQPSEPRDSAVYFCASGYTGELFFGEGSRLTVL.

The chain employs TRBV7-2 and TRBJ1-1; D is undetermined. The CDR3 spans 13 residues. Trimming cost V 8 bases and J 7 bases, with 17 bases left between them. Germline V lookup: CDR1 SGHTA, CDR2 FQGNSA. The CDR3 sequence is CASAAEGFGEAFF. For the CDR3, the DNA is TGTGCCAGCGCCGCGGAGGGTTTTGGTGAAGCTTTCTTT.

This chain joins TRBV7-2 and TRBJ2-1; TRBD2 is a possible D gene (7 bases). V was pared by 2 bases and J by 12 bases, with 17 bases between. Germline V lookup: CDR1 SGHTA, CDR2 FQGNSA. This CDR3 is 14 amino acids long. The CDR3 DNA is TGTGCCAGCAGCTTAACGGGGGGCGAGGCGGGGCAGTTCTTC. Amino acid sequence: CASSLTGGEAGQFF. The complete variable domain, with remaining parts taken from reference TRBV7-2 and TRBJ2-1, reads GAGVSQSPSNKVTEKGKDVELRCDPISGHTALYWYRQSLGQGLEFLIYFQGNSAPDKSGLPSDRFSAERTGGSVSTLTIQRTQQEDSAVYLCASSLTGGEAGQFFGPGTRLTVL.

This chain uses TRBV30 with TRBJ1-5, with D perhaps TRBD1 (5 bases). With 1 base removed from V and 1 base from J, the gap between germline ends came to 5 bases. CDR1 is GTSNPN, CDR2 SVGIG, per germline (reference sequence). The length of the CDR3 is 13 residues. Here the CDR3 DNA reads TGTGCCTGGAGTGGACAGAGCAATCAGCCCCAGCATTTT. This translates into CAWSGQSNQPQHF.

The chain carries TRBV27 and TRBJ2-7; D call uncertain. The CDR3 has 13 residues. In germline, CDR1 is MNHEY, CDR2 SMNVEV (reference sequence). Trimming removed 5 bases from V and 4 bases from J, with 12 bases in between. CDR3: CASSRYSLYEQYF. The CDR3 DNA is TGTGCCAGCAGTCGATACAGCCTATACGAGCAGTACTTC.

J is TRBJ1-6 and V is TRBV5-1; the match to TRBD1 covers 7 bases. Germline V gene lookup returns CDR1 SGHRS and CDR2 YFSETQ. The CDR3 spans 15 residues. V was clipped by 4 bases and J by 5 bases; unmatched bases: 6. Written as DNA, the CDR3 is TGCGCCAGCAGCATTGGGACAGCCGATAATTCACCCCTCCACTTT. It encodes CASSIGTADNSPLHF.

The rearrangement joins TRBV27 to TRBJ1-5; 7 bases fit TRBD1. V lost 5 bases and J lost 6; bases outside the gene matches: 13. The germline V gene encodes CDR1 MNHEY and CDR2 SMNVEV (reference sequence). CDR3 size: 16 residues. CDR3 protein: CASSPQPDRALQPQHF. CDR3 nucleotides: TGTGCCAGCAGTCCCCAGCCAGACAGGGCCCTTCAGCCCCAGCATTTT.

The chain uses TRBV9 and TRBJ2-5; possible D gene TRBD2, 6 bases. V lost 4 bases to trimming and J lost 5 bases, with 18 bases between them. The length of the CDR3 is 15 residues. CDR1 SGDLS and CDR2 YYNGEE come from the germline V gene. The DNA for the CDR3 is TGTGCCAGCAGCCCTCGGGGGAGCCTGGGGGAGACCCAGTACTTC. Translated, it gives CASSPRGSLGETQYF. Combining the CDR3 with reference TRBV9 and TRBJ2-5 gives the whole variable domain DSGVTQTPKHLITATGQRVTLRCSPRSGDLSVYWYQQSLDQGLQFLIQYYNGEERAKGNILERFSAQQFPDLHSELNLSSLELGDSALYFCASSPRGSLGETQYFGPGTRLLVL.

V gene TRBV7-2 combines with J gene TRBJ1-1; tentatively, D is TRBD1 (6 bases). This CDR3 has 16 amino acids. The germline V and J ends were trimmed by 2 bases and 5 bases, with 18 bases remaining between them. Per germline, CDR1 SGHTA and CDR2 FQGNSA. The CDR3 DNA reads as TGTGCCAGCAGCTTACGGGGGCAGGGCGGGGGAACTGAAGCTTTCTTT. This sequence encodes CASSLRGQGGGTEAFF.

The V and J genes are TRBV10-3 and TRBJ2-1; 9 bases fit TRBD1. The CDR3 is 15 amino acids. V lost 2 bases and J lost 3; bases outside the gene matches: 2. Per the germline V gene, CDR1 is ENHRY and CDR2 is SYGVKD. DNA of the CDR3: TGTGCCATCAGTGAGCCGGGACAGGGCTACAATGAGCAGTTCTTC. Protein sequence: CAISEPGQGYNEQFF.

In DNA form, the CDR3 reads TGCGCCAGCAGTGAGGCGGCTAACTATGGCTACACCTTC. This gives the protein CASSEAANYGYTF. This chain uses TRBV10-1 with TRBJ1-2, with unresolved D. This CDR3 comprises 13 residues. Per germline, CDR1 WNHNN and CDR2 SYGVQD (reference sequence). Trimming pared 2 bases from V and 0 bases from J, leaving 4 bases between.

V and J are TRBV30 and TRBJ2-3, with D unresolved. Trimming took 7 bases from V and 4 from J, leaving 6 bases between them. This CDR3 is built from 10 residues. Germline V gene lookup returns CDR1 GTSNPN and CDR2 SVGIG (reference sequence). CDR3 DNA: TGTGCCTCCCATCCAGATACGCAGTATTTT. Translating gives CASHPDTQYF.

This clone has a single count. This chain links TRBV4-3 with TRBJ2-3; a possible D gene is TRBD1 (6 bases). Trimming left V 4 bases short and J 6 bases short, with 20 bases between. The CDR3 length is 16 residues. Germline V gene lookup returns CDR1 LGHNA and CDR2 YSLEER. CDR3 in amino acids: CASSPRTATRVDTQYF. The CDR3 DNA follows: TGCGCCAGCAGCCCGAGGACAGCCACTAGGGTGGATACGCAGTATTTT.

The CDR3 here is CASSIARGQGAMGELFF. CDR3 nucleotide sequence: TGTGCCAGTAGTATAGCCCGAGGACAGGGGGCGATGGGGGAGCTGTTTTTT. The J gene is TRBJ2-2, the V gene TRBV19; 11 positions match TRBD1. Losses at the gene ends were 1 base for V and 8 bases for J; bases not matched to a gene: 9. This CDR3 region has 17 residues. Per the germline V gene, CDR1 is LNHDA and CDR2 is SQIVND (reference sequence). Filled out from reference TRBV19 and TRBJ2-2, the complete variable domain reads DGGITQSPKYLFRKEGQNVTLSCEQNLNHDAMYWYRQDPGQGLRLIYYSQIVNDFQKGDIAEGYSVSREKKESFPLTVTSAQKNPTAFYLCASSIARGQGAMGELFFGEGSRLTVL.

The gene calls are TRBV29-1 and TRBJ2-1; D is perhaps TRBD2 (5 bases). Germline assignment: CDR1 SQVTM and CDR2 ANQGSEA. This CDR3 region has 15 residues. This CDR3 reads CSVKPGVTSEREQFF. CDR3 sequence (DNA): TGCAGTGTCAAACCTGGGGTCACCTCTGAGCGGGAGCAGTTCTTC.

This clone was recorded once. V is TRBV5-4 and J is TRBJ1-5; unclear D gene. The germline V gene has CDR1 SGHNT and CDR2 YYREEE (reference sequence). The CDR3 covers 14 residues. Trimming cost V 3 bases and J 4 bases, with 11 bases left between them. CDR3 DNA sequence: TGTGCCAGCAGCTCCAAAGGCGGGAATCAGCCCCAGCATTTT. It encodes CASSSKGGNQPQHF.

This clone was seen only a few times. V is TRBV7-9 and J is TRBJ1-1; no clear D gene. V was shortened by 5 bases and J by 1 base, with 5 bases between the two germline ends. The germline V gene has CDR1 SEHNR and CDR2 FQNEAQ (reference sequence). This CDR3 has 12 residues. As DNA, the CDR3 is TGTGCCAGCAGCCCATCGAACACTGAAGCTTTCTTT. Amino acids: CASSPSNTEAFF.

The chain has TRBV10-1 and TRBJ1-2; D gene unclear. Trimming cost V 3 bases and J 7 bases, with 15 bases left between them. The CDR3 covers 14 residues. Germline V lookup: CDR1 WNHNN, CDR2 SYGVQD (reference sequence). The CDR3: CASSDRIFSIGYTF. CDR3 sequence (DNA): TGCGCCAGCAGTGACAGAATCTTCTCGATTGGCTACACCTTC.

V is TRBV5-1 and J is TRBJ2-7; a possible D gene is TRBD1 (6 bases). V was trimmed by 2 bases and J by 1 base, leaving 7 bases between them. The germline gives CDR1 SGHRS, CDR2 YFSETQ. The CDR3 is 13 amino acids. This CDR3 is CASSLGQSYEQYF. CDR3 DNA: TGCGCCAGCAGCTTAGGACAGTCCTACGAGCAGTACTTC.

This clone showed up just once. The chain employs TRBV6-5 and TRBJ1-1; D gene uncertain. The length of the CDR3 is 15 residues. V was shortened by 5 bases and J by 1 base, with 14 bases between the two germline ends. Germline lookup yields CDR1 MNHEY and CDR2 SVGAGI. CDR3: CASSPAGVSNTEAFF. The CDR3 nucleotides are TGTGCCAGCAGTCCCGCCGGGGTCTCGAACACTGAAGCTTTCTTT.

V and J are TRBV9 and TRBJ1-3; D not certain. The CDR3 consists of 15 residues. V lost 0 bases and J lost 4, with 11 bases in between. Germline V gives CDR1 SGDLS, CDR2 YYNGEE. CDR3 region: CASSVGPGSGNTIYF. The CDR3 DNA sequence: TGTGCCAGCAGCGTAGGTCCGGGTTCGGGAAACACCATATATTTT.